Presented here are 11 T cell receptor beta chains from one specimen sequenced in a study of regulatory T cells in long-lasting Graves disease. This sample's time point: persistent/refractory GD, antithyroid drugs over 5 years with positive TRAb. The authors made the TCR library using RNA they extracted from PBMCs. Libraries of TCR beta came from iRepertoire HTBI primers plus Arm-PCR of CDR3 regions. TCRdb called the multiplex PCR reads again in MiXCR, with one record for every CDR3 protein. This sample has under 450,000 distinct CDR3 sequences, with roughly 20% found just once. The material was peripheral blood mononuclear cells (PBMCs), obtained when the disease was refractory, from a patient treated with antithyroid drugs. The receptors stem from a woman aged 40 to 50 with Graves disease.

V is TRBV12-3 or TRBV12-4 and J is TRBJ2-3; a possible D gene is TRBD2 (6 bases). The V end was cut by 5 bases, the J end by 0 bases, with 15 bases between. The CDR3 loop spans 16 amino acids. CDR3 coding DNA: TGTGCCAGCAGTCCCGCGGGGAGAACTAGCACAGATACGCAGTATTTT. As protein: CASSPAGRTSTDTQYF.

The CDR3 region is CASSRTSGSSVSSYEQYF. The DNA of the CDR3 is TGTGCCAGCAGTAGGACTAGCGGGAGCTCGGTGTCCTCCTACGAGCAGTACTTC. The V call is TRBV28, the J call TRBJ2-7, with 13 bases that match TRBD2. CDR1 is MDHEN and CDR2 is SYDVKM in the germline V gene. V lost 5 bases to trimming and J lost 0 bases; unmatched junction nucleotides: 10. There are 18 residues in the CDR3.

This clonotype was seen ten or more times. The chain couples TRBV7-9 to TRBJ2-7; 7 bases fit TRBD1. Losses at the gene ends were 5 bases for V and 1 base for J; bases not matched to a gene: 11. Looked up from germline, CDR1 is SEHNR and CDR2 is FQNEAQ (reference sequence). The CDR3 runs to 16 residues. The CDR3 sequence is CASSNWPEGASYEQYF. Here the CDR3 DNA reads TGTGCCAGCAGCAACTGGCCCGAGGGGGCATCCTACGAGCAGTACTTC.

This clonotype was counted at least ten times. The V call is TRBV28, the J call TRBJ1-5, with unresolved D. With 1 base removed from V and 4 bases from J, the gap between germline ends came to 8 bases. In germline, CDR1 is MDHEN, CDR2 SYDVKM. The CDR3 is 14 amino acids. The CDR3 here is CASSLLPDNQPQHF. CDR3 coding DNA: TGTGCCAGCAGTTTATTACCGGATAATCAGCCCCAGCATTTT.

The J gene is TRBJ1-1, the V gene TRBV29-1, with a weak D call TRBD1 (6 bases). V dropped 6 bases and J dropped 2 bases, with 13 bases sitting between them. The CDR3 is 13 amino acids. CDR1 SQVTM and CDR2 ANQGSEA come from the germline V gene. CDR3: CSVSGGTNTEAFF. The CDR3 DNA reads TGCAGCGTCAGTGGGGGGACAAACACTGAAGCTTTCTTT.

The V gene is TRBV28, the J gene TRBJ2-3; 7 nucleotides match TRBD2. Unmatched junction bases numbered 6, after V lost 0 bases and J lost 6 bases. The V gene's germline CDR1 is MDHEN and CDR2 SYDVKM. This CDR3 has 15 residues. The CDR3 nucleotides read TGTGCCAGCAGTTTATGGGCGGGAGCTTCCGATACGCAGTATTTT. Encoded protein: CASSLWAGASDTQYF.

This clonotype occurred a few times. For the CDR3, the DNA is TGTGCCAGCAAGGGTCGGGAGTACCCCTACGAGCAGTACTTC. Translated, it gives CASKGREYPYEQYF. The chain has TRBV7-9 and TRBJ2-7; TRBD2 might be the D (6 bases). This CDR3 is built from 14 residues. V was shortened by 7 bases and J by 2 bases, with 15 bases between the two germline ends. Germline V gene sequence: CDR1 SEHNR, CDR2 FQNEAQ (reference sequence).

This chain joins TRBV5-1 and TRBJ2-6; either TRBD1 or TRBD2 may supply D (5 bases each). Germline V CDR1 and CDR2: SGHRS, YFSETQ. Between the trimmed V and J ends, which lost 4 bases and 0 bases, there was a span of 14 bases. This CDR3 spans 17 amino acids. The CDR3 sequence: CASSGDVGYSGANVLTF. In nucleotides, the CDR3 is TGCGCCAGCAGCGGGGACGTCGGCTACTCTGGGGCCAACGTCCTGACTTTC.

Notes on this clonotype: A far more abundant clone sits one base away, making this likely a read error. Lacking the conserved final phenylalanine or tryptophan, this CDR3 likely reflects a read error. The CDR3 coding sequence is TGTGCCAGCAGTGAACTAGCGGGGACGCTCGTTCAGTACATC. It is translated as CASSELAGTLVQYI. This rearrangement joins TRBV2 to TRBJ2-5; 9 nucleotides align to TRBD2. Germline V gives CDR1 SNHLY, CDR2 FYNNEI. The length of the CDR3 is 14 residues. V shed 2 bases and J 11 bases; nucleotides not matched to a gene: 9.

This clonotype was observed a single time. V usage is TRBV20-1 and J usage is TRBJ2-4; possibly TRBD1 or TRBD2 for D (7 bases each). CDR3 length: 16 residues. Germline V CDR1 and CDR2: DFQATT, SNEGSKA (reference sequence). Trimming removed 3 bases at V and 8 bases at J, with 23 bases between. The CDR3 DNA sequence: TGCAGTGCTAGCTATGTCCCCAGGGGGAGGGGGGACATTCAGTACTTC. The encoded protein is CSASYVPRGRGDIQYF.

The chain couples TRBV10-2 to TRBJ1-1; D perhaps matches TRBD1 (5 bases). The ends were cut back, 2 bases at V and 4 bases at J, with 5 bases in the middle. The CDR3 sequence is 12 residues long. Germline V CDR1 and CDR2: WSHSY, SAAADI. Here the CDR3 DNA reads TGCGCCAGCAGTGAGGGGACCACTGAAGCTTTCTTT. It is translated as CASSEGTTEAFF.